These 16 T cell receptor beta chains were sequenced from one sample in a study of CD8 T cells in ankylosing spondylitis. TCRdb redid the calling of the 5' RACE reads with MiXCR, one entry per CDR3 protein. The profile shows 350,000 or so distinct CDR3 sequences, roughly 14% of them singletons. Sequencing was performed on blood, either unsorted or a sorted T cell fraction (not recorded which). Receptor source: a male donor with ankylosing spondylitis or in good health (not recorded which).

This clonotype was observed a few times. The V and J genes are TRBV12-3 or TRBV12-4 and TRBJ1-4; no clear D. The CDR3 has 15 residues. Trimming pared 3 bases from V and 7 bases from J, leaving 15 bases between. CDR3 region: CASSFRKWESEKLFF. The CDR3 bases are TGTGCCAGCAGTTTCCGGAAGTGGGAAAGTGAAAAACTGTTTTTT.

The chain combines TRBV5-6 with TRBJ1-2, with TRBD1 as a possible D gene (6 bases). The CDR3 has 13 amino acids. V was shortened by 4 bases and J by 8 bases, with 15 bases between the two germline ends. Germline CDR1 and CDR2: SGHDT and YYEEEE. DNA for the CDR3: TGTGCCAGCAGCGGGACATTCCTTGAGGGCTACACCTTC. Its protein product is CASSGTFLEGYTF.

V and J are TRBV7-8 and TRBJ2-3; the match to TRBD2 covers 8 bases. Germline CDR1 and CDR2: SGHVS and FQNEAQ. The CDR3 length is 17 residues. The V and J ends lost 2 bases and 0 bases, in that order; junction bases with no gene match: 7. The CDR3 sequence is CASSLQRGGGSTDTQYF. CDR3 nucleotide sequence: TGTGCCAGCAGCTTACAACGTGGCGGGGGGAGCACAGATACGCAGTATTTT.

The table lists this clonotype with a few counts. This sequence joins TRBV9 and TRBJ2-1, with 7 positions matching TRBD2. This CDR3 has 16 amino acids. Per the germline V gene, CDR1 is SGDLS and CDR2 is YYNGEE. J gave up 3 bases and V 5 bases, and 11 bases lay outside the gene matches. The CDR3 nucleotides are TGTGCCAGCAGGGGGCTCCGGGGGGATCACTACAATGAGCAGTTCTTC. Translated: CASRGLRGDHYNEQFF.

This chain's CDR3 is CAIRLAAGDYTF. The CDR3 DNA follows: TGTGCCATCCGGCTCGCCGCCGGGGACTACACCTTC. The chain uses TRBV10-3 and TRBJ1-2; D ambiguous. The CDR3 is 12 residues long. Germline assignment: CDR1 ENHRY and CDR2 SYGVKD. Trimming left V 8 bases short and J 10 bases short, with 17 bases between.

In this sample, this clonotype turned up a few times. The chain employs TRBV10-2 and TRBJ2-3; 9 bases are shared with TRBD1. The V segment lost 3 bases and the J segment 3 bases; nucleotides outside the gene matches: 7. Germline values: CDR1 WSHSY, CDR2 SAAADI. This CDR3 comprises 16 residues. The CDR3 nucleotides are TGCGCCAGCAGTGAAGGGACAGGGATTGGGACAGATACGCAGTATTTT. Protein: CASSEGTGIGTDTQYF.

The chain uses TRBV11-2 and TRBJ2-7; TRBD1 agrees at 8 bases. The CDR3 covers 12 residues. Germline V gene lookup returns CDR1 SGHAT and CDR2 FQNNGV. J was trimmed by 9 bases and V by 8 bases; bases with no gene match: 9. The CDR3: CASAGGAGGQYF. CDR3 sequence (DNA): TGTGCCAGCGCAGGGGGCGCCGGGGGGCAGTACTTC.

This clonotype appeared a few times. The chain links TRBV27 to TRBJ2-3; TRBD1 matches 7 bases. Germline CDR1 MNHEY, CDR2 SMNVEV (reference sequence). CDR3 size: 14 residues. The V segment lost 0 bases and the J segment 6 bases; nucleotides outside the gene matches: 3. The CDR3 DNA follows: TGTGCCAGCAGTTTATCAGGGGGCGGGGATACGCAGTATTTT. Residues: CASSLSGGGDTQYF.

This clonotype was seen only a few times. The CDR3 loop reads CASSIDRDGTQYF. In nucleotides, the CDR3 is TGTGCCAGTAGTATCGACAGGGATGGGACCCAGTACTTC. This chain uses TRBV19 with TRBJ2-5, with 7 nucleotides matching TRBD1. The CDR3 sequence is 13 residues long. After removal of 3 bases from V and 7 bases from J, the junction contained 5 bases not matched to a gene. Germline V CDR1 and CDR2: LNHDA, SQIVND (reference sequence).

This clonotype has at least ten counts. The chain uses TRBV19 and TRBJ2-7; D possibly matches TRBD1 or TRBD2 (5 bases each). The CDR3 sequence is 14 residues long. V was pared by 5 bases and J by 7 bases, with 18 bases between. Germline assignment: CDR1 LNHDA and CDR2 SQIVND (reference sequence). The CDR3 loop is CASSPARGYQEQYF. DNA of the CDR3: TGTGCCAGTAGTCCCGCCCGGGGCTACCAAGAGCAGTACTTC.

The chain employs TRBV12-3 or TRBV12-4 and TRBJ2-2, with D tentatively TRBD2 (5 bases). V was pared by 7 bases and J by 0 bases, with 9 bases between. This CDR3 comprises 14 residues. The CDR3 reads CASKTGTNTGELFF. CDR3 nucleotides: TGTGCCAGCAAAACGGGGACGAACACCGGGGAGCTGTTTTTT.

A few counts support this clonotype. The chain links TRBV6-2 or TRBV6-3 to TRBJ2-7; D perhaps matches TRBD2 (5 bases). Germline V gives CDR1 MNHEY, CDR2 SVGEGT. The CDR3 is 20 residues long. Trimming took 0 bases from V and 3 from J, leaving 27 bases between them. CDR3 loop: CASSYSGGHGVALRLYEQYF. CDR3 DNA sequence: TGTGCCAGCAGTTACTCCGGTGGGCACGGGGTGGCTTTGAGGCTCTACGAGCAGTACTTC.

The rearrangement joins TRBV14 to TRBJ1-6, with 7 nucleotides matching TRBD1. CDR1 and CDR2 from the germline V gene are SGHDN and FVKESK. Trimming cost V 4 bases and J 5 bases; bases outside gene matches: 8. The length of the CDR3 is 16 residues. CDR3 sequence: CASSRLGTDHNSPLHF. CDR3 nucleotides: TGTGCCAGCAGCCGCCTCGGGACAGACCATAATTCACCCCTCCACTTT. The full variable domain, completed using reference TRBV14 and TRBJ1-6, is EAGVTQFPSHSVIEKGQTVTLRCDPISGHDNLYWYRRVMGKEIKFLLHFVKESKQDESGMPNNRFLAERTGGTYSTLKVQPAELEDSGVYFCASSRLGTDHNSPLHFGNGTRLTVT.

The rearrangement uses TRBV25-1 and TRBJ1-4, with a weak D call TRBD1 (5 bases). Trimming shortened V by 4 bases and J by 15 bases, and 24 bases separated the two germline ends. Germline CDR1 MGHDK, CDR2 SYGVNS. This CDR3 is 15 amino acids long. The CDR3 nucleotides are TGTGCCAGCAGTGCTACCCTGGGGCAGACTGCAGCAATGTTTTTT. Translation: CASSATLGQTAAMFF.

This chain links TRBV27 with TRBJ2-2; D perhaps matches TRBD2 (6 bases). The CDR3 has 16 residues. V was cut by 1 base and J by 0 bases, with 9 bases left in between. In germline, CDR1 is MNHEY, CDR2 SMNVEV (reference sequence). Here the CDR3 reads CASSLFSGSNTGELFF. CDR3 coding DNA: TGTGCCAGCAGTTTATTTAGCGGCTCGAACACCGGGGAGCTGTTTTTT.

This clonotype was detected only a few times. The CDR3 sequence is CASSLGPTAYSPLHF. The CDR3 bases are TGTGCCAGCAGCCTGGGGCCGACAGCTTATTCACCCCTCCACTTT. The rearrangement links TRBV12-3 or TRBV12-4 to TRBJ1-6; D possibly corresponds to TRBD1 (5 bases). Trimming cost V 6 bases and J 8 bases, with 17 bases left between them. This CDR3 region has 15 residues.